Included here is one TCR beta chain sequence, with context. Its specificity is unknown. These data come from a study of cytomegalovirus exposure and HLA in healthy donors. The study, taken as a whole, reports: Donors were assumed by presence/absence analyses to have roughly uniform sequencing depth.

PCR was performed using 60 Vbeta and 13 Jbeta primers. The method was immunoSEQ multiplex PCR; TCRdb's version includes in-frame clones alone and lacks a portion of them. The sample includes fewer than 200,000 clones, around two thirds of them seen just once. Germline lookup yields CDR1 MNHEY and CDR2 SMNVEV (reference sequence). There are 13 residues in the CDR3. The V end lost 4 bases, the J end lost 2 bases, and 8 bases lay between the germline ends. The source of this sequence is a man aged 50-60 years in good health and CMV-seronegative. The gene calls are TRBV27 and TRBJ1-2; no clear D. The source material was PBMCs. This chain's CDR3 is CASSSGENYGYTF. As DNA, the CDR3 is TGTGCCAGCAGTTCGGGTGAGAACTATGGCTACACCTTC.